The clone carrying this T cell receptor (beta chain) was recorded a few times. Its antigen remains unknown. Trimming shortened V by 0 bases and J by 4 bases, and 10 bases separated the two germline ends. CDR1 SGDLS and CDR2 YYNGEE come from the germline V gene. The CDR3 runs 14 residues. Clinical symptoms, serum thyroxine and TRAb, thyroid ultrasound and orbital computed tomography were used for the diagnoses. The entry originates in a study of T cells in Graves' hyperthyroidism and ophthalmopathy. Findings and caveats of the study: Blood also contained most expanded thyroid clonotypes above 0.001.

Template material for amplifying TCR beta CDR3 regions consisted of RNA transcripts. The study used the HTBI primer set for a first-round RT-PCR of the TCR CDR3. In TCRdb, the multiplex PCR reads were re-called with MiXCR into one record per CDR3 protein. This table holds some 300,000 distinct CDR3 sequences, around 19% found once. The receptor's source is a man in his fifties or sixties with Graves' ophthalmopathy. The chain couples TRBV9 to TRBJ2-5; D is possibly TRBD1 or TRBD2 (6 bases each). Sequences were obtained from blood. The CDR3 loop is CASSVEGGGETQYF. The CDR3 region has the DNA TGTGCCAGCAGCGTAGAGGGGGGAGGAGAGACCCAGTACTTC.